What follows describes a single T cell receptor (beta chain). The data were obtained in a study of blood T cell repertoires in COVID-19. About the research overall: The cDNA or gDNA used as material had been derived from T cells, B-cell-depleted T cells, or PBMCs.

The table came from immunoSEQ multiplex PCR; TCRdb's copy has only in-frame clones and leaves some out. The sample records tens of thousands of clones, around 83% being singletons. The germline gives CDR1 LGHNA, CDR2 YSLEER. Trimming removed 0 bases at V and 0 bases at J, with 11 bases between. The CDR3 covers 16 residues. The TCR comes from a man older than 75 with acute or convalescent COVID-19. The chain employs TRBV4-3 and TRBJ1-1, with D possibly matching TRBD1 (5 bases). The material sequenced was peripheral blood. As DNA, the CDR3 is TGCGCCAGCAGCCAAGAATTCGGGGGAATGAACACTGAAGCTTTCTTT. Translating it yields CASSQEFGGMNTEAFF.